This passage covers 15 T cell receptor beta chains from one sample sequenced in a study of human T cells and chemical hapten exposure. TCRdb re-derived calls from the RACE reads in MiXCR, one entry per CDR3 protein. In the table there are around 45,000 distinct CDR3 sequences, 3.7% of which are singletons. Documented time point: healthy volunteer bleed at 6 weeks. Total RNA was isolated from whole blood that had not been fractionated. The sequenced sample was whole blood. These TCRs come from a human donor in good health. Some clones in this sample may be carry-over from other donors' samples.

This clonotype has at least ten counts. The rearrangement links TRBV6-5 to TRBJ2-1; TRBD2 might be the D (5 bases). Trimming removed 5 bases at V and 9 bases at J, with 8 bases between. This CDR3 comprises 11 residues. In germline, CDR1 is MNHEY, CDR2 SVGAGI. CDR3 bases: TGTGCCAGCAGTGCAGGAGGTGAGCAGTTCTTC. As protein: CASSAGGEQFF.

V and J are TRBV5-1 and TRBJ2-7; D gene uncertain. The CDR3 consists of 13 residues. Looked up from germline, CDR1 is SGHRS and CDR2 is YFSETQ. Trimming took 2 bases from V and 5 from J, leaving 11 bases between them. CDR3 coding DNA: TGCGCCAGCAGCTTAGGCCTACGAGACGAGCAGTACTTC. Its protein product is CASSLGLRDEQYF.

This clonotype was counted ten times or more. The chain has TRBV6-5 and TRBJ2-1; TRBD2 is a possible D gene (5 bases). This CDR3 is built from 13 residues. CDR1 is MNHEY, CDR2 SVGAGI, per germline. V shed 0 bases and J shed 11 bases, with 11 bases lying between them. Here the CDR3 reads CASSYSRADQQFF. CDR3 in DNA: TGTGCCAGCAGTTACTCGAGGGCAGATCAGCAGTTCTTC.

This clonotype came up many times. V is TRBV27 and J is TRBJ2-7; 8 nucleotides align to TRBD1. The V and J ends lost 6 bases and 4 bases, in that order; junction bases with no gene match: 8. Germline V gene sequence: CDR1 MNHEY, CDR2 SMNVEV (reference sequence). CDR3 length: 14 residues. CDR3 nucleotides: TGTGCCAGCAGCAGCAGGACAGGGAGTTACGAGCAGTACTTC. It is translated as CASSSRTGSYEQYF.

In its sample, this clonotype was seen many times. V usage is TRBV5-1 and J usage is TRBJ2-6, with D unclear. Trimming removed 6 bases from V and 2 bases from J, with 9 bases in between. CDR3 length: 14 residues. Germline-derived CDR1 and CDR2 are SGHRS and YFSETQ. As DNA, the CDR3 is TGCGCCAGCACCCAGGATCCTGGGGCCAACGTCCTGACTTTC. Amino acid sequence: CASTQDPGANVLTF.

This clonotype was counted many times. This rearrangement joins TRBV29-1 to TRBJ1-1; TRBD1 aligns across 7 bases. CDR1 is SQVTM, CDR2 ANQGSEA, per germline. The V segment lost 7 bases and the J segment 10 bases; nucleotides outside the gene matches: 6. CDR3 length equals 10 residues. This CDR3 is CSARQGVAFF. CDR3 coding DNA: TGCAGCGCAAGGCAGGGGGTAGCTTTCTTT. Looking up the rest from reference TRBV29-1 and TRBJ1-1 gives the full variable domain: SAVISQKPSRDICQRGTSLTIQCQVDSQVTMMFWYRQQPGQSLTLIATANQGSEATYESGFVIDKFPISRPNLTFSTLTVSNMSPEDSSIYLCSARQGVAFFGQGTRLTVV.

In its sample, this clonotype was seen many times. J is TRBJ1-2 and V is TRBV29-1; the D gene is possibly TRBD1 (6 bases). The germline gives CDR1 SQVTM, CDR2 ANQGSEA. The V and J ends lost 5 bases and 6 bases respectively, with 10 bases between them. The CDR3 totals 11 residues. CDR3 coding DNA: TGCAGCGTTCCAACAGGGAATGGCTACACCTTC. It is translated as CSVPTGNGYTF. Combining the CDR3 with reference TRBV29-1 and TRBJ1-2 gives the whole variable domain SAVISQKPSRDICQRGTSLTIQCQVDSQVTMMFWYRQQPGQSLTLIATANQGSEATYESGFVIDKFPISRPNLTFSTLTVSNMSPEDSSIYLCSVPTGNGYTFGSGTRLTVV.

This clonotype was counted ten times or more. The chain uses TRBV20-1 and TRBJ2-7; TRBD1 agrees at 9 bases. The germline CDR1 and CDR2 sequences are DFQATT and SNEGSKA (reference sequence). V was clipped by 1 base and J by 5 bases; unmatched bases: 9. The CDR3 is 15 amino acids. DNA for the CDR3: TGCAGTGCTAGAGTCCCTTGGACAGGGGCGGACGAGCAGTACTTC. The encoded protein is CSARVPWTGADEQYF.

The sample holds many counts of this clonotype. V usage is TRBV12-3 or TRBV12-4 and J usage is TRBJ1-2, with D perhaps matching TRBD1 (5 bases). The germline V and J ends were trimmed by 6 bases and 6 bases, with 14 bases remaining between them. This CDR3 region has 13 residues. The CDR3 sequence: CASSRTTMHGYTF. CDR3 bases: TGTGCCAGCAGCAGGACAACTATGCATGGCTACACCTTC.

Many counts were recorded for this clonotype. The V gene is TRBV10-3, the J gene TRBJ2-1, with 8 bases identical to TRBD2. Looked up from germline, CDR1 is ENHRY and CDR2 is SYGVKD. The CDR3 contains 16 residues. Trimming cost V 7 bases and J 7 bases; bases outside gene matches: 15. The CDR3: CAIMATSGTTFNEQFF. The CDR3 DNA follows: TGTGCCATCATGGCCACTAGCGGAACTACTTTTAATGAGCAGTTCTTC.

Many counts were recorded for this clonotype. V is TRBV27 and J is TRBJ2-3; D not resolved. V was shortened by 2 bases and J by 1 base, with 7 bases between the two germline ends. The germline gives CDR1 MNHEY, CDR2 SMNVEV (reference sequence). The CDR3 sequence is 14 residues long. CDR3 sequence: CASSLVTGTDTQYF. CDR3 sequence (DNA): TGTGCCAGCAGTTTAGTTACAGGCACAGATACGCAGTATTTT.

In its sample, this clonotype was seen many times. V is TRBV29-1 and J is TRBJ2-3; D might be TRBD1 or TRBD2, each matching 5 bases. This CDR3 comprises 15 residues. Per germline, CDR1 SQVTM and CDR2 ANQGSEA. The V and J ends lost 3 bases and 0 bases respectively, with 13 bases between them. CDR3 amino acids: CSVDSGTVSTDTQYF. CDR3 in DNA: TGCAGCGTTGATTCCGGGACGGTGAGCACAGATACGCAGTATTTT.

This clonotype appeared many times. The rearrangement links TRBV28 to TRBJ1-6; D remains unclear. The CDR3 sequence is 15 residues long. Germline V gives CDR1 MDHEN, CDR2 SYDVKM. V lost 6 bases and J lost 8, with 17 bases in between. Written as DNA, the CDR3 is TGTGCCAGCAGCCCCTCTCAGCTTGGGGATTCACCCCTCCACTTT. Amino acid sequence: CASSPSQLGDSPLHF. Drawing the rest from reference TRBV28 and TRBJ1-6, the complete variable domain is DVKVTQSSRYLVKRTGEKVFLECVQDMDHENMFWYRQDPGLGLRLIYFSYDVKMKEKGDIPEGYSVSREKKERFSLILESASTNQTSMYLCASSPSQLGDSPLHFGNGTRLTVT.

V is TRBV30 and J is TRBJ2-7, with 15 bases lining up with TRBD2. CDR1 and CDR2 (germline): GTSNPN, SVGIG (reference sequence). This CDR3 has 14 amino acids. The ends lost 1 base at V and 7 bases at J; junction bases unmatched: 2. Written as DNA, the CDR3 is TGTGCCTGGAGTGCGGGACTAGCGGGAGGAGAGCAGTACTTC. This encodes CAWSAGLAGGEQYF.

This clonotype was found a few times. The rearrangement links TRBV27 to TRBJ2-2; 13 bases match TRBD2. V lost 2 bases to trimming and J lost 5 bases; unmatched junction nucleotides: 11. From germline, CDR1 is MNHEY and CDR2 SMNVEV (reference sequence). The CDR3 totals 19 residues. In DNA, the CDR3 is TGTGCCAGCAGTTTAACCCCTGGGACTAGCGGGACTGGGACCGGGGAGCTGTTTTTT. Translated: CASSLTPGTSGTGTGELFF.